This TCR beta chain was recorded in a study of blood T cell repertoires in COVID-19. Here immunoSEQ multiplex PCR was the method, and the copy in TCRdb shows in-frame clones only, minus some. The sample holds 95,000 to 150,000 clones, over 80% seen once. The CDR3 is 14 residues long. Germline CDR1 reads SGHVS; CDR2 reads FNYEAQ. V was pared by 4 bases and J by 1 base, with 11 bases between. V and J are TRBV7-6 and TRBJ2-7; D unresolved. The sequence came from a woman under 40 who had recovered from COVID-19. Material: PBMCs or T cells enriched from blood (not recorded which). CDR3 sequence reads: CASSSPGSSYEQYF. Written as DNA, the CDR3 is TGTGCCAGCAGCTCCCCCGGTTCGTCCTACGAGCAGTACTTC.